This paragraph covers one TCR beta chain sequence. Its antigen is unidentified. This specimen comes from a study of STAT5B mutations in CD4+ large granular lymphocyte leukemia. Overall study: Among healthy controls, a particular HLA allele went with more CDR3 'QG' motifs. Findings and caveats of the study: Higher CD4+ than CD8+ T-LGLL clonality might reflect small sample size.

The assay was immunoSEQ multiplex PCR, and TCRdb's table has in-frame clones only and misses some. The data show roughly 30,000 clones, with roughly 80% seen just once and 6.2% held by the top ten. The TCR was taken from a human donor in good health. The sample taken for sequencing was CD4+ T cells from blood buffy coats.

The CDR3, as DNA: TGTGCCATCAGTGGGTTAGCCTACGAGCAGTACTTC. Its translation: CAISGLAYEQYF. The genes are TRBV10-3 and TRBJ2-7; D not resolved. CDR3 length equals 12 residues. V lost 4 bases to trimming and J lost 2 bases, with 6 bases between them. CDR1 and CDR2 (germline): ENHRY, SYGVKD.